These 8 T cell receptor beta chains share one sample of origin, sequenced in a study of Ad26.COV2.S vaccination and SARS-CoV-2 variants. As to treatment: 19 received Ad26.COV2.S at low or high dose, single or two shots; roughly five received placebo; per-sample allocation not given. The study sampled participants on day 63 after the first vaccine or placebo injection. TCRdb's copy holds only in-frame clones and misses some; the assay was immunoSEQ multiplex PCR. The table includes about 440,000 clones, roughly 87% detected once. The specimen comprised peripheral blood, sampled in a trial of Ad26.COV2.S vaccine versus placebo. The source is a person between 18 and 60 years old who received the Ad26.COV2.S COVID-19 vaccine or a placebo.

J is TRBJ1-1 and V is TRBV5-1, with a tentative D call TRBD1 (5 bases). This CDR3 is 12 amino acids long. Deletions cut 1 base from V and 6 bases from J, with 7 bases between. CDR1 is SGHRS and CDR2 is YFSETQ in the germline V gene. The CDR3 loop reads CASSLLGAEAFF. CDR3 nucleotide sequence: TGCGCCAGCAGCTTGCTGGGGGCTGAAGCTTTCTTT.

To note about this clone: Other DNA sequences of this sample code for an identical CDR3. The gene calls are TRBV4-1 and TRBJ1-1, with 7 nucleotides matching TRBD1. J was trimmed by 1 base and V by 4 bases; bases with no gene match: 3. The CDR3 is 14 amino acids. Germline V CDR1 and CDR2: MGHRA, YSYEKL. CDR3 in amino acids: CASSPRTGNTEAFF. In DNA, the CDR3 is TGCGCCAGCAGCCCCCGGACAGGGAACACTGAAGCTTTCTTT.

V is TRBV14 and J is TRBJ1-5, with 12 bases matching TRBD1. V gave up 2 bases and J gave up 1 base; unmatched junction bases: 9. From germline, CDR1 is SGHDN and CDR2 FVKESK. The CDR3 is made up of 19 amino acids. The CDR3 DNA is TGTGCCAGCAGCCAAATGCCGGGACAGGGGGCACACAGCAATCAGCCCCAGCATTTT. Protein sequence: CASSQMPGQGAHSNQPQHF. The variable domain in full, with the rest retrieved from reference TRBV14 and TRBJ1-5, is EAGVTQFPSHSVIEKGQTVTLRCDPISGHDNLYWYRRVMGKEIKFLLHFVKESKQDESGMPNNRFLAERTGGTYSTLKVQPAELEDSGVYFCASSQMPGQGAHSNQPQHFGDGTRLSIL.

The chain links TRBV3-1 (or the pseudogene TRBV3-2) to TRBJ2-1; 7 bases align to TRBD2. Germline V lookup: CDR1 LGHDT, CDR2 YNNKEL (reference sequence). The CDR3 sequence is 15 residues long. V lost 0 bases, J lost 5 bases, and 4 bases stayed unmatched. DNA for the CDR3: TGTGCCAGCAGCCAAGACGGGAGGCCAAACAATGAGCAGTTCTTC. Translating it yields CASSQDGRPNNEQFF.

V is TRBV28 and J is TRBJ1-4; D unclear. The CDR3 has 14 amino acids. Germline V gene data show CDR1 as MDHEN and CDR2 as SYDVKM. V lost 6 bases and J lost 8, with 16 bases in between. Here the CDR3 DNA reads TGTGCCAGCAGCCCAGGTGGCGGAGGAGAAAAACTGTTTTTT. Its translation is CASSPGGGGEKLFF.

J is TRBJ2-5 and V is TRBV7-2; TRBD2 might be the D (5 bases). This CDR3 region has 13 residues. Deletions cut 8 bases from V and 5 bases from J, with 15 bases between. CDR1 SGHTA and CDR2 FQGNSA come from the germline V gene. CDR3 DNA: TGTGCCAGCGGAGGCCATCTTTGGGAGACCCAGTACTTC. Its protein product is CASGGHLWETQYF.

This chain joins TRBV18 and TRBJ2-3, with D possibly being TRBD2 (6 bases). This CDR3 spans 16 amino acids. Germline V gene sequence: CDR1 KGHSH, CDR2 LQKENI. Deletions cut 3 bases from V and 1 base from J, with 14 bases between. CDR3 coding DNA: TGTGCCAGCTCACCCTTGAAGGGAGGAGGCACAGATACGCAGTATTTT. It translates to CASSPLKGGGTDTQYF. Filled out from reference TRBV18 and TRBJ2-3, the complete variable domain reads NAGVMQNPRHLVRRRGQEARLRCSPMKGHSHVYWYRQLPEEGLKFMVYLQKENIIDESGMPKERFSAEFPKEGPSILRIQQVVRGDSAAYFCASSPLKGGGTDTQYFGPGTRLTVL.

The V and J genes are TRBV27 and TRBJ2-5, with 10 bases matching TRBD2. The trim removed 6 bases at V and 2 bases at J, leaving 3 bases unmatched. The germline CDR1 and CDR2 sequences are MNHEY and SMNVEV (reference sequence). The CDR3 contains 14 residues. The CDR3 loop reads CASSKLAGQETQYF. The CDR3 DNA is TGTGCCAGCAGCAAACTAGCGGGACAAGAGACCCAGTACTTC.